These T cell receptor beta chains were read from a single sample in a study of T-cell reconstitution after alpha-beta-depleted transplantation in children. TCRdb itself ran the PCR reads through MiXCR, one entry per CDR3 protein. The sample consists of just over 950,000 distinct CDR3 sequences, about 29% of them appearing once. The specimen comprised PBMCs, mostly from graft donor cells, sampled 360 days after TCRalphabeta/CD19-depleted stem cell transplant. Receptor source: a boy in the first two years of life who had a stem cell transplant for SCID, so the T cells may come from the graft donor. CDR3s include the opening cysteine and the closing phenylalanine or tryptophan. The D gene is left open where the match is weak. For some rows the clone size is stated as once, few or many, or as a class when expanded; others skip it.

abundance,d_gene,v_gene,j_gene,len,CDR3aa,CDR3nt
few,TRBD1,TRBV5-1,TRBJ2-2,17,CASSPLGQGISTGELFF,TGCGCCAGCAGCCCCCTAGGACAGGGCATTAGCACCGGGGAGCTGTTTTTT
.,.,TRBV5-1,TRBJ1-1,16,CASSLGRGGMNTEAFF,TGCGCCAGCAGCTTGGGACGCGGTGGGATGAACACTGAAGCTTTCTTT
few,TRBD2,TRBV20-1,TRBJ2-3,14,CSAPTSAHGDTQYF,TGCAGTGCTCCCACTAGCGCCCATGGAGATACGCAGTATTTT
once,TRBD1,TRBV6-2/TRBV6-3,TRBJ1-1,18,CASSYQVGQGGLNTEAFF,TGTGCCAGCAGTTACCAGGTTGGACAGGGAGGTTTGAACACTGAAGCTTTCTTT
.,TRBD2,TRBV11-1,TRBJ2-1,15,CASSLVRGGRGEQFF,TGTGCCAGCAGCTTAGTGCGGGGGGGCCGTGGTGAGCAGTTCTTC
.,.,TRBV7-2,TRBJ2-1,13,CASSTELRNEQFF,TGTGCCAGCAGCACCGAACTACGCAATGAGCAGTTCTTC
few,TRBD1,TRBV6-2/TRBV6-3,TRBJ1-1,14,CASSAYGTGYEAFF,TGTGCCAGCAGTGCCTACGGGACAGGATATGAAGCTTTCTTT
once,.,TRBV20-1,TRBJ2-1,14,CSAGYGASYNEQFF,TGCAGTGCTGGATACGGGGCCTCCTACAATGAGCAGTTCTTC
.,.,TRBV20-1,TRBJ1-2,13,CSARKGINYGYTF,TGCAGTGCTAGAAAAGGGATTAACTATGGCTACACCTTC
few,.,TRBV24-1,TRBJ1-6,13,CATSDGGNSPLHF,TGTGCCACCAGTGATGGGGGAAATTCACCCCTCCACTTT
few,.,TRBV20-1,TRBJ2-1,15,CSAIDSDLVYNEQFF,TGCAGTGCTATTGATTCGGATTTGGTATACAATGAGCAGTTCTTC
few,TRBD2,TRBV4-2,TRBJ2-7,15,CASSPGTSGTYEQYF,TGTGCCAGCAGCCCGGGGACTAGCGGAACCTACGAGCAGTACTTC
.,.,TRBV5-1,TRBJ2-1,15,CASSFDWGSYNEQFF,TGCGCCAGCAGCTTCGACTGGGGCTCCTACAATGAGCAGTTCTTC
.,.,TRBV27,TRBJ2-7,16,CASRDPGGLGAYEQYF,TGTGCCAGCAGGGACCCTGGGGGGTTAGGGGCGTACGAGCAGTACTTC
.,.,TRBV7-2,TRBJ2-3,15,CASSRPGPSTDTQYF,TGTGCCAGCAGCCGGCCGGGACCGAGCACAGATACGCAGTATTTT
few,TRBD1,TRBV24-1,TRBJ2-1,12,CATGTGGDEQFF,TGTGCCACCGGGACAGGGGGTGATGAGCAGTTCTTC
.,TRBD2,TRBV29-1,TRBJ2-2,14,CSVDCSGGSGELFF,TGCAGCGTTGATTGCAGCGGGGGTTCCGGGGAGCTGTTTTTT
.,.,TRBV5-1,TRBJ1-1,16,CASSSLGRGLNTEAFF,TGCGCCAGCAGCTCCCTGGGCAGGGGACTTAACACTGAAGCTTTCTTT
.,TRBD1,TRBV4-3,TRBJ2-1,18,CASSHRQGAARSYNEQFF,TGCGCCAGCAGCCACAGGCAGGGGGCCGCCCGCTCCTACAATGAGCAGTTCTTC
few,TRBD1,TRBV4-1,TRBJ1-5,16,CASSQEGQWGNQPQHF,TGCGCCAGCAGCCAAGAGGGACAGTGGGGCAATCAGCCCCAGCATTTT
.,TRBD1,TRBV5-1,TRBJ1-4,18,CASSPQGTGDGSNEKLFF,TGCGCCAGCAGCCCCCAAGGGACAGGGGACGGGTCTAATGAAAAACTGTTTTTT
few,.,TRBV7-8,TRBJ2-2,13,CASSLFNTGELFF,TGTGCCAGCAGCCTTTTTAACACCGGGGAGCTGTTTTTT
few,.,TRBV12-3/TRBV12-4,TRBJ1-1,16,CASSFGGGPRNTEAFF,TGTGCCAGCAGTTTCGGGGGGGGACCGCGTAACACTGAAGCTTTCTTT
few,.,TRBV29-1,TRBJ2-7,13,CSVVWRGSYEQYF,TGCAGCGTTGTGTGGAGGGGATCCTACGAGCAGTACTTC
many,.,TRBV2,TRBJ2-1,16,CASIPRRELIKWEQFF,TGTGCCAGCATCCCAAGGCGGGAATTAATAAAATGGGAGCAGTTCTTC
.,TRBD2,TRBV15,TRBJ2-1,18,CATSRDGLEALGGNEQFF,TGTGCCACCAGCAGAGATGGATTGGAGGCCCTCGGGGGGAATGAGCAGTTCTTC
.,TRBD2,TRBV28,TRBJ2-7,18,CASTLRLGPSGGYYEQYF,TGTGCCAGCACCCTTCGCCTCGGGCCTAGCGGGGGTTACTACGAGCAGTACTTC
.,TRBD2,TRBV11-2,TRBJ2-1,16,CASGNSGGAYHNEQFF,TGTGCCAGCGGGAATAGCGGGGGGGCCTACCACAATGAGCAGTTCTTC
few,.,TRBV9,TRBJ1-1,15,CASSPRVDGGTEAFF,TGTGCCAGCAGCCCCCGAGTCGACGGAGGCACTGAAGCTTTCTTT
many,.,TRBV2,TRBJ2-5,13,CASSAIPGETQYF,TGTGCCAGCAGTGCGATACCGGGAGAGACCCAGTACTTC
.,TRBD2,TRBV5-4,TRBJ2-7,16,CASSLKEGGRAYEQYF,TGTGCCAGCAGCTTGAAGGAGGGAGGGCGTGCTTACGAGCAGTACTTC
.,.,TRBV12-3/TRBV12-4,TRBJ1-1,13,CASSLTNRDEAFF,TGTGCCAGCAGTCTTACCAACAGGGATGAAGCTTTCTTT
.,.,TRBV5-4,TRBJ2-2,15,CASSPGWGSTGELFF,TGTGCCAGCAGCCCAGGATGGGGATCCACCGGGGAGCTGTTTTTT
.,.,TRBV7-6,TRBJ1-3,18,CASRLSSSHSLSGNTIYF,TGTGCCAGCAGGCTGAGTAGTTCCCACTCTCTCTCTGGAAACACCATATATTTT
few,.,TRBV7-3,TRBJ1-1,15,CASSLRPGLGTEAFF,TGTGCCAGCAGCTTACGGCCGGGGTTGGGAACTGAAGCTTTCTTT
.,TRBD1,TRBV12-3/TRBV12-4,TRBJ2-1,15,CASIFGQGGYNEQFF,TGTGCCAGCATCTTCGGACAGGGAGGCTACAATGAGCAGTTCTTC
few,.,TRBV12-3/TRBV12-4,TRBJ2-1,16,CASSPPEESPYNEQFF,TGTGCCAGCAGTCCCCCGGAAGAGAGCCCATACAATGAGCAGTTCTTC
.,.,TRBV19,TRBJ1-4,16,CASSHRQAATNEKLFF,TGTGCCAGTAGTCACAGACAGGCCGCAACTAATGAAAAACTGTTTTTT
.,.,TRBV9,TRBJ2-1,15,CASSAAGGNYNEQFF,TGTGCCAGCAGCGCCGCCGGCGGGAACTACAATGAGCAGTTCTTC
.,.,TRBV25-1,TRBJ1-1,13,CASSEYWGPEAFF,TGTGCCAGCAGTGAATATTGGGGGCCTGAAGCTTTCTTT
.,TRBD1,TRBV5-1,TRBJ1-1,13,CASSLGDRAEAFF,TGCGCCAGCAGCTTGGGGGACAGGGCTGAAGCTTTCTTT
.,.,TRBV7-2,TRBJ2-6,17,CASSLSSRYSGANVLTF,TGTGCCAGCAGCTTATCTTCCCGGTATTCTGGGGCCAACGTCCTGACTTTC
many,.,TRBV12-3/TRBV12-4,TRBJ2-7,12,CASSFAGGEQYF,TGTGCCAGCTCCTTCGCCGGTGGCGAGCAGTACTTC
few,.,TRBV5-1,TRBJ1-1,14,CASSWETQNTEAFF,TGCGCCAGCAGCTGGGAGACACAGAACACTGAAGCTTTCTTT
few,.,TRBV20-1,TRBJ2-5,12,CTPSANRETQYF,TGCACCCCCTCCGCGAACCGGGAGACCCAGTACTTC
.,.,TRBV15,TRBJ1-5,15,CATSEDGRFNQPQHF,TGTGCCACCAGCGAAGACGGGCGGTTCAATCAGCCCCAGCATTTT